Listed below are T cell receptor beta chains from one sample, sequenced in a study of vaccination and CD4 T cells after COVID-19. TCRdb itself ran the PCR reads through MiXCR, one entry per CDR3 protein. In the table there are roughly 9,200 distinct CDR3 sequences, around half of which are singletons. Their antigens remain unidentified. Sequencing input: CD4+ T cells from blood, cultured in vitro. These receptors came from a human donor in good health. The CDR3 runs from the conserved cysteine through the conserved F or W. The order of the fields is CDR3 protein, CDR3 DNA, J gene, D gene, V gene, clone size. A D gene is named only where the DNA matches it firmly. Only part of the rows carry a size: once, few, many, or a class if the clone is expanded.

CASSSSGGPSETQYF TGTGCCAGCAGTTCTAGCGGGGGGCCTTCAGAGACCCAGTACTTC TRBJ2-5 TRBD2 TRBV7-7 .
CSARAGGDSYNSPLHF TGCAGTGCTAGAGCGGGGGGAGACAGTTATAATTCACCCCTCCACTTT TRBJ1-6 . TRBV20-1 .
CASSGTPVETQYF TGTGCCAGCAGTGGGACCCCAGTGGAGACCCAGTACTTC TRBJ2-5 . TRBV6-1 .
CASSQTQGRDGNTIYF TGTGCCAGCAGCCAGACCCAGGGGCGGGATGGAAACACCATATATTTT TRBJ1-3 . TRBV7-9 .
CATSNTGRGNQPQHF TGTGCCACCAGCAATACCGGACGGGGCAATCAGCCCCAGCATTTT TRBJ1-5 . TRBV15 few
CASSRDRAGPDTQYF TGCGCCAGCAGCCGGGACAGGGCTGGTCCAGATACGCAGTATTTT TRBJ2-3 TRBD1 TRBV5-1 .
CASSPTITYNEQFF TGCGCCAGCAGCCCGACGATTACCTACAATGAGCAGTTCTTC TRBJ2-1 . TRBV5-1 .
CARGTENSPLHF TGTGCCAGAGGGACGGAAAATTCACCCCTCCACTTT TRBJ1-6 . TRBV2 once
CASSLGGGRGGYTF TGTGCCAGCAGCTTAGGAGGGGGGCGCGGCGGCTACACCTTC TRBJ1-2 . TRBV7-8 few
CSVEDRDSTDTQYF TGCAGCGTGGAAGACAGGGATAGCACAGATACGCAGTATTTT TRBJ2-3 TRBD1 TRBV29-1 .
CASSLASGKSYNEQFF TGTGCCAGCAGCTTAGCCAGCGGAAAATCTTACAATGAGCAGTTCTTC TRBJ2-1 . TRBV7-9 .
CASSQVIVASNEQFF TGCGCCAGCAGCCAAGTAATCGTGGCGAGCAATGAGCAGTTCTTC TRBJ2-1 . TRBV4-1 .
CASSDPAGGPYEQYF TGTGCCAGCAGTGATCCGGCGGGAGGGCCCTACGAGCAGTACTTC TRBJ2-7 TRBD2 TRBV6-4 .
CASSFRFTGETQYF TGTGCCAGCAGCTTTAGGTTCACAGGAGAGACCCAGTACTTC TRBJ2-5 . TRBV7-6 few
CAWSVQRETQYF TGTGCCTGGAGTGTACAGAGAGAGACCCAGTACTTC TRBJ2-5 . TRBV30 .
CASSSRRGWEETQYF TGTGCCAGCAGCTCCCGGAGGGGATGGGAAGAGACCCAGTACTTC TRBJ2-5 . TRBV21-1 .
CASSLEGLGDYEQYF TGTGCCAGCAGCTTAGAGGGACTGGGCGACTACGAGCAGTACTTC TRBJ2-7 . TRBV7-9 few
CASSPRQGARNTEAFF TGTGCCAGCAGCCCCCGACAGGGGGCCCGGAACACTGAAGCTTTCTTT TRBJ1-1 TRBD1 TRBV5-4 .
CASSRQGPDQSQHF TGTGCCAGCAGCCGACAGGGGCCAGATCAGTCCCAGCATTTT TRBJ1-5 TRBD1 TRBV5-4 .
CASSPDSNQPQHF TGTGCCAGCAGCCCGGACAGTAATCAGCCCCAGCATTTT TRBJ1-5 . TRBV11-2 .
CATSRDSSGGYEQFF TGTGCCACCAGCAGAGATTCCAGCGGGGGGTATGAGCAGTTCTTC TRBJ2-1 TRBD2 TRBV15 .
CASSATQGTGELFF TGCGCCAGCAGTGCAACACAGGGCACCGGGGAGCTGTTTTTT TRBJ2-2 . TRBV10-2 .
CASSLGGTYGYTF TGTGCCAGCAGCTTAGGGGGGACCTATGGCTACACCTTC TRBJ1-2 . TRBV7-2 few
CASSYGGTDTQYF TGTGCCAGCAGTTACGGGGGAACAGATACGCAGTATTTT TRBJ2-3 . TRBV6-5 .
CASSTRDPEQYF TGTGCCAGCAGCACCCGGGACCCCGAGCAGTACTTC TRBJ2-7 . TRBV7-2 .
CASSIPITSTDTQYF TGTGCCAGCAGCATCCCTATTACTAGCACAGATACGCAGTATTTT TRBJ2-3 . TRBV11-2 .
CASSLRTGGIPYEQYF TGTGCCAGCAGTTTACGGACAGGGGGGATCCCCTACGAGCAGTACTTC TRBJ2-7 TRBD1 TRBV28 .
CASSLAAGRFPAFF TGTGCCAGCAGCTTAGCGGCAGGCCGCTTTCCAGCTTTCTTT TRBJ1-1 . TRBV7-2 .
CATSDYSGSQETQYF TGTGCCACCAGTGACTATAGCGGGTCCCAAGAGACCCAGTACTTC TRBJ2-5 TRBD2 TRBV24-1 .
CASSPRGTGELFF TGTGCCAGCAGCCCCCGGGGGACCGGGGAGCTGTTTTTT TRBJ2-2 . TRBV7-8 .
CASSIDPGTEAFF TGTGCCAGTAGTATAGATCCAGGTACTGAAGCTTTCTTT TRBJ1-1 . TRBV19 .
CASSLDGELFF TGTGCCAGCAGCTTGGACGGGGAGCTGTTTTTT TRBJ2-2 . TRBV7-2 .
CASSFSSNYGYTF TGTGCCAGCAGTTTTTCATCCAACTATGGCTACACCTTC TRBJ1-2 . TRBV28 .
CASSLERNLNTEAFF TGCGCCAGCAGCTTGGAGAGGAACTTGAACACTGAAGCTTTCTTT TRBJ1-1 . TRBV5-1 .
CASSLAGQGTGNTIYF TGTGCCAGCAGCTTAGCCGGACAGGGGACGGGAAACACCATATATTTT TRBJ1-3 TRBD1 TRBV7-2 .
CASSEGVPRGTQYF TGTGCCAGCAGCGAAGGGGTACCTAGGGGTACGCAGTATTTT TRBJ2-3 . TRBV27 .